The source of this T cell receptor (beta chain) is a study of cytotoxic CD8 clonotypes in ibrutinib-treated CLL. Only a few counts were recorded for this clone. Deep sequencing aimed at 1 in 200,000 to 1 in 1 million T cells' resolution. The table came from immunoSEQ multiplex PCR; TCRdb's copy has only in-frame clones and leaves some out. This sample carries 110,000 or so clones, about 50% of them seen once, and the ten largest clones take under 45%. This clonotype was obtained from a human donor with chronic lymphocytic leukemia. Sequencing was performed on PBMCs, taken after 24 months of ibrutinib treatment.

The CDR3: CAWSPSLAVQYF. As DNA, the CDR3 is TGTGCCTGGAGTCCCTCTCTAGCGGTGCAGTACTTC. J is TRBJ2-7 and V is TRBV30, with 7 bases identical to TRBD2. The CDR3 runs to 12 residues. Per germline, CDR1 GTSNPN and CDR2 SVGIG (reference sequence). V dropped 2 bases and J dropped 9; count of bases not matched to a gene: 7.